A single sample is the source of the 23 T cell receptor beta chains below, sequenced in a study of radiotherapy plus CTLA-4 blockade in lung cancer. The data were produced by immunoSEQ multiplex PCR, yet TCRdb's version contains in-frame clones alone and is incomplete. The data contain roughly 66,000 clones, approximately 83% of them seen just once; the ten biggest clones take up less than 4.5%. This sample comprised peripheral blood, obtained from a patient treated with radiotherapy plus ipilimumab. The origin of the receptors is a human donor with non-small cell lung cancer who had a partial response to radiotherapy plus ipilimumab.

The chain couples TRBV5-4 to TRBJ2-2; perhaps TRBD1 as D (6 bases). Germline assignment: CDR1 SGHNT and CDR2 YYREEE (reference sequence). This CDR3 has 16 residues. V dropped 3 bases and J dropped 0 bases, with 12 bases sitting between them. The CDR3 is CASSSLDSSNTGELFF. CDR3 nucleotides: TGTGCCAGCAGCTCCCTGGACAGCTCGAACACCGGGGAGCTGTTTTTT.

This clone was counted only a few times. The J gene is TRBJ1-5, the V gene TRBV5-1, with TRBD1 as a possible D gene (6 bases). V was shortened by 2 bases and J by 6 bases, with 12 bases between the two germline ends. The CDR3 is made up of 14 amino acids. Looked up from germline, CDR1 is SGHRS and CDR2 is YFSETQ. This CDR3 is CASSFGQPGQPQHF. The CDR3, as DNA: TGCGCCAGCAGCTTCGGACAGCCAGGTCAGCCCCAGCATTTT.

The CDR3 is CASSYAPGGHSYEQYF. The CDR3 DNA follows: TGTGCCAGCAGTTACGCCCCTGGCGGGCACTCCTACGAGCAGTACTTC. The chain recombines TRBV6-5 with TRBJ2-7, with a possible D match to TRBD2 (5 bases). V was trimmed by 2 bases and J by 0 bases, leaving 14 bases between them. Looked up from germline, CDR1 is MNHEY and CDR2 is SVGAGI. The CDR3 spans 16 residues.

J is TRBJ2-7 and V is TRBV6-6; 9 bases align to TRBD2. This CDR3 is 14 amino acids long. V lost 7 bases to trimming and J lost 4 bases; unmatched junction nucleotides: 8. The V gene's germline CDR1 is MNHNY and CDR2 SVGAGI (reference sequence). CDR3 loop: CASNSLAGEYEQYF. In DNA form, the CDR3 reads TGTGCCAGCAACTCACTAGCGGGCGAGTACGAGCAGTACTTC.

J is TRBJ1-1 and V is TRBV18; a weak D match, TRBD1 (5 bases). Trimming stripped 6 bases from V and 1 base from J, with 12 bases between. CDR1 and CDR2 (germline): KGHSH, LQKENI. The CDR3 length is 14 residues. CDR3 sequence: CASSRRVANTEAFF. The CDR3, as DNA: TGTGCCAGCTCCCGCAGGGTGGCGAACACTGAAGCTTTCTTT.

This clone was seen more than once but under ten times. This chain links TRBV6-6 with TRBJ1-5; D not resolved. Germline CDR1 is MNHNY and CDR2 is SVGAGI (reference sequence). The CDR3 runs to 14 residues. Trimming left V 7 bases short and J 3 bases short, with 13 bases between. The CDR3: CASTPPGNNQPQHF. The CDR3 coding sequence is TGTGCCAGCACCCCTCCCGGGAACAATCAGCCCCAGCATTTT.

The V gene is TRBV29-1, the J gene TRBJ2-5; no clear D gene. Germline V gene lookup returns CDR1 SQVTM and CDR2 ANQGSEA. V lost 4 bases, J lost 5 bases, and 17 bases lay in between. The CDR3 is 14 amino acids. The CDR3 region is CSVVGSALRETQYF. Here the CDR3 DNA reads TGCAGCGTTGTTGGCAGCGCTCTGAGGGAGACCCAGTACTTC. Full variable domain (missing parts from reference TRBV29-1 and TRBJ2-5): SAVISQKPSRDICQRGTSLTIQCQVDSQVTMMFWYRQQPGQSLTLIATANQGSEATYESGFVIDKFPISRPNLTFSTLTVSNMSPEDSSIYLCSVVGSALRETQYFGPGTRLLVL.

In its sample, this clone was seen once. The chain has TRBV7-2 and TRBJ2-2; possible D gene TRBD2, 5 bases. There are 16 residues in the CDR3. CDR1 is SGHTA, CDR2 FQGNSA, per germline. The V end lost 4 bases, the J end lost 5 bases, and 17 bases lay between the germline ends. CDR3 protein: CASSWSREVATGELFF. The DNA for the CDR3 is TGTGCCAGCAGCTGGAGCCGGGAAGTGGCAACCGGGGAGCTGTTTTTT.

The genes are TRBV20-1 and TRBJ2-5, with D unclear. The CDR3 is 11 amino acids. V gave up 4 bases and J gave up 5 bases, with 8 bases separating them. Germline loops: CDR1 DFQATT, CDR2 SNEGSKA (reference sequence). The CDR3 DNA sequence: TGCAGTGCTATCGCCGGGGAGACCCAGTACTTC. It translates to CSAIAGETQYF.

V gene TRBV5-3 combines with J gene TRBJ2-7, with 7 bases matching TRBD2. TRBV5-3 is identified as an open reading frame with a role that is uncertain. V lost 4 bases and J lost 9; bases outside the gene matches: 19. The CDR3 has 16 amino acids. The CDR3 protein is CARSLRWVGSQRGQYF. The CDR3 region has the DNA TGTGCCAGAAGCCTCCGGTGGGTGGGTTCCCAGCGGGGGCAGTACTTC.

V and J are TRBV7-3 and TRBJ2-3, with 11 bases that match TRBD2. V lost 5 bases and J lost 4; bases outside the gene matches: 5. CDR3 length equals 15 residues. Germline-derived CDR1 and CDR2 are SGHTA and FQGTGA. The CDR3 loop reads CASSPTLAGADTQYF. CDR3 DNA: TGTGCCAGCAGCCCGACACTAGCGGGAGCAGATACGCAGTATTTT.

The V gene is TRBV9, the J gene TRBJ2-7; D gene unclear. The germline CDR1 and CDR2 sequences are SGDLS and YYNGEE. CDR3 length equals 14 residues. V was pared by 1 base and J by 6 bases, with 14 bases between. DNA of the CDR3: TGTGCCAGCAGCGTAAATTTAGCTCGAAGCGAGCAGTACTTC. Protein product: CASSVNLARSEQYF.

V gene TRBV5-1 combines with J gene TRBJ2-7, with a weak D call TRBD2 (6 bases). In germline, CDR1 is SGHRS, CDR2 YFSETQ. V was shortened by 0 bases and J by 2 bases, with 12 bases between the two germline ends. The CDR3 contains 15 residues. Here the CDR3 DNA reads TGCGCCAGCAGCTTGGGTGCTAGCGCAGCCTACGAGCAGTACTTC. Protein sequence: CASSLGASAAYEQYF.

This chain links TRBV7-9 with TRBJ2-6; unclear D gene. CDR1 is SEHNR, CDR2 FQNEAQ, per germline (reference sequence). The germline V and J ends were trimmed by 8 bases and 0 bases, with 8 bases remaining between them. This CDR3 contains 14 residues. CDR3 region: CASDEASGANVLTF. The CDR3 region has the DNA TGTGCCAGCGATGAGGCCTCTGGGGCCAACGTCCTGACTTTC.

The V call is TRBV28, the J call TRBJ1-4; unclear D gene. The CDR3 loop spans 15 amino acids. V shed 11 bases and J shed 4 bases, with 20 bases lying between them. Per germline, CDR1 MDHEN and CDR2 SYDVKM. For the CDR3, the DNA is TGTGCCGGCCGTAAGAAGGATCGGAGTAATGAAAAACTGTTTTTT. Its translation: CAGRKKDRSNEKLFF. The variable domain in full, with the rest retrieved from reference TRBV28 and TRBJ1-4, is DVKVTQSSRYLVKRTGEKVFLECVQDMDHENMFWYRQDPGLGLRLIYFSYDVKMKEKGDIPEGYSVSREKKERFSLILESASTNQTSMYLCAGRKKDRSNEKLFFGSGTQLSVL.

The genes are TRBV4-2 and TRBJ1-1; the match to TRBD1 covers 7 bases. The V and J ends lost 4 bases and 2 bases, in that order; junction bases with no gene match: 4. CDR3 length: 14 amino acids. Per germline, CDR1 LGHNA and CDR2 YNFKEQ. In nucleotides, the CDR3 is TGTGCCAGCAGCCCGCGGACAGGAAACACTGAAGCTTTCTTT. It encodes CASSPRTGNTEAFF.

The chain is built from TRBV5-1 and TRBJ2-5; the match to TRBD2 covers 13 bases. Trimming took 0 bases from V and 4 from J; bases not matched to a gene: 3. The CDR3 covers 16 residues. Germline V gives CDR1 SGHRS, CDR2 YFSETQ. The chain's CDR3 is CASSLGGLAGAETQYF. In DNA, the CDR3 is TGCGCCAGCAGCTTGGGAGGACTAGCGGGAGCAGAGACCCAGTACTTC.

V gene TRBV7-2 combines with J gene TRBJ2-5; 7 positions agree with TRBD2. This CDR3 has 14 residues. With V trimmed by 0 bases and J by 3 bases, 1 base remained unmatched. Germline CDR1 reads SGHTA; CDR2 reads FQGNSA. The CDR3 DNA reads TGTGCCAGCAGCTTAGCGGGGGGGAAAGAGACCCAGTACTTC. This gives the protein CASSLAGGKETQYF.

This chain connects TRBV5-1 to TRBJ2-7; weak D call: TRBD1 (6 bases). Trimming took 4 bases from V and 3 from J, leaving 14 bases between them. CDR3 size: 14 residues. The germline gives CDR1 SGHRS, CDR2 YFSETQ. In nucleotides, the CDR3 is TGCGCCAGCAGCGCGTTAGGGGGAAACTACGAGCAGTACTTC. Protein product: CASSALGGNYEQYF.

This sequence joins TRBV5-1 and TRBJ2-1; 11 bases are a match to TRBD2. J was trimmed by 4 bases and V by 5 bases; bases with no gene match: 5. CDR1 and CDR2 (germline): SGHRS, YFSETQ. This CDR3 region has 15 residues. CDR3 in amino acids: CASRPGLAAYNEQFF. The CDR3 DNA is TGCGCCAGCAGACCGGGACTAGCGGCTTACAATGAGCAGTTCTTC.

The J gene is TRBJ2-1, the V gene TRBV11-2; 9 bases fit TRBD1. CDR1 and CDR2 (germline): SGHAT, FQNNGV. The length of the CDR3 is 15 residues. Unmatched junction bases numbered 7, after V lost 4 bases and J lost 6 bases. The CDR3: CASSSRGQGTNEQFF. CDR3 DNA: TGTGCCAGCAGCTCCCGGGGACAGGGTACCAATGAGCAGTTCTTC.

The rearrangement joins TRBV11-2 to TRBJ2-3; 13 bases are shared with TRBD2. V trimming: 3 bases; J trimming: 3 bases; junction bases outside the gene matches: 3. Per the germline V gene, CDR1 is SGHAT and CDR2 is FQNNGV. CDR3 length: 16 residues. The DNA of the CDR3 is TGTGCCAGCAGCTTGGGACTAGCGGGATATACAGATACGCAGTATTTT. The encoded protein is CASSLGLAGYTDTQYF. The whole variable domain, filled in from reference TRBV11-2 and TRBJ2-3, reads EAGVAQSPRYKIIEKRQSVAFWCNPISGHATLYWYQQILGQGPKLLIQFQNNGVVDDSQLPKDRFSAERLKGVDSTLKIQPAKLEDSAVYLCASSLGLAGYTDTQYFGPGTRLTVL.

This clone was picked up one time. The chain is built from TRBV7-9 and TRBJ1-1; 7 nucleotides align to TRBD1. The CDR3 loop spans 15 amino acids. Per the germline V gene, CDR1 is SEHNR and CDR2 is FQNEAQ (reference sequence). The junction had 4 bases not matched to a gene; V was cut back by 3 bases and J by 0 bases. The CDR3 DNA follows: TGTGCCAGCAGCTTTATGGGACAGATGAACACTGAAGCTTTCTTT. Protein: CASSFMGQMNTEAFF.